This TCR beta chain was sequenced in a study of shared clonotypes between healthy human individuals. CD45RO-negative cells were positively selected for CCR7, leaving out terminally differentiated effector memory CD45RA+ cells. Each of the donors was a healthy adult who was HIV-negative and had not had a recent acute infection or vaccination. With respect to this clone: Its cognate antigen is unknown.

V lost 2 bases to trimming and J lost 0 bases, with 14 bases between them. CDR1 and CDR2 from the germline V gene are MNHNS and SASEGT. CDR3 length: 16 amino acids. Repertoires were generated with immunoSEQ multiplex PCR, while TCRdb's copy carries only in-frame clones and drops some. The table has approximately 1.9 million clones, approximately 92% seen once. Notes on the study in general: Shared clonotypes: about 5% naive CD4, under 4% naive CD8, about 2.5% memory CD4, 0.4% to 0.5% memory CD8. Non-shared clonotypes had lower generation probabilities than clonotypes shared by all four sorted-subset donors.

The source is a man aged 18 to 29 in good health. Some clones in this sample may be carry-over from other donors' samples. The rearrangement joins TRBV6-1 to TRBJ2-7; D ambiguous. Sequencing was done on a sample of naive CD8+ T cells from PBMCs. The CDR3 sequence: CASSEPAGPPSYEQYF. DNA for the CDR3: TGTGCCAGCAGTGAACCAGCAGGCCCCCCCTCCTACGAGCAGTACTTC.